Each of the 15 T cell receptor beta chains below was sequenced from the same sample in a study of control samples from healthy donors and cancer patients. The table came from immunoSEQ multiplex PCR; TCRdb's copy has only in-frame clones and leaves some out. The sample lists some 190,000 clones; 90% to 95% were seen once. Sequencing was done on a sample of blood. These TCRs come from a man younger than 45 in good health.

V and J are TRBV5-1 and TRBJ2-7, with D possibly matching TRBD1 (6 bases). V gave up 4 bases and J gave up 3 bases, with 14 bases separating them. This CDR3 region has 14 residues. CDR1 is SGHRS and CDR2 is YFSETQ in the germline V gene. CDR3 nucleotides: TGCGCCAGCAGCCTCCTACAGGGTAACTACGAGCAGTACTTC. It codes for CASSLLQGNYEQYF.

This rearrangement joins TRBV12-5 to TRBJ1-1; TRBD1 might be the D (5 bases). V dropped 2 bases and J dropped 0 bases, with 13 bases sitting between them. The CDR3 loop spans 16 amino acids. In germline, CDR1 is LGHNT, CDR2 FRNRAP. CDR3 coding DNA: TGTGCTAGTGGTTTGTGGCGGGGGGGGTTGAACACTGAAGCTTTCTTT. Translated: CASGLWRGGLNTEAFF.

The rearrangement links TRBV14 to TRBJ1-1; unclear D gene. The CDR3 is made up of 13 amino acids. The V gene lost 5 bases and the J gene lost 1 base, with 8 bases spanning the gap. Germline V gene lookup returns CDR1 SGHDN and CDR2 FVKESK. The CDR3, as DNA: TGTGCCAGCAGCAAATACAAGAACACTGAAGCTTTCTTT. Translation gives CASSKYKNTEAFF.

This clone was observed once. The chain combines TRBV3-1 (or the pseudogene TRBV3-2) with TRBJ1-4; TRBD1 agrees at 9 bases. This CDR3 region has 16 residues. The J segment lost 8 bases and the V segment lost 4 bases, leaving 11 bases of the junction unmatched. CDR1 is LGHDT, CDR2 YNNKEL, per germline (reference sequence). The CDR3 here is CASSPPGTGLKEKLFF. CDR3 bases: TGTGCCAGCAGCCCCCCCGGGACAGGGTTGAAGGAAAAACTGTTTTTT.

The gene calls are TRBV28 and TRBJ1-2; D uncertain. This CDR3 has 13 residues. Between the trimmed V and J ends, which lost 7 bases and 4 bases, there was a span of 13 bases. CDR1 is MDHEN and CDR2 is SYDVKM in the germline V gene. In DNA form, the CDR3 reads TGTGCCAGCACGGACCAGCCCCCCTATGGCTACACCTTC. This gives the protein CASTDQPPYGYTF.

The CDR3 DNA sequence: TGTGCCAGCAGCCACAGGGGGAGTGGCAGGAACACTGAAGCTTTCTTT. Protein: CASSHRGSGRNTEAFF. The chain carries TRBV13 and TRBJ1-1, with 8 bases that match TRBD1. The CDR3 runs to 16 residues. Germline loops: CDR1 PRHDT, CDR2 FYEKMQ (reference sequence). Trimming took 5 bases from V and 1 from J; bases not matched to a gene: 9.

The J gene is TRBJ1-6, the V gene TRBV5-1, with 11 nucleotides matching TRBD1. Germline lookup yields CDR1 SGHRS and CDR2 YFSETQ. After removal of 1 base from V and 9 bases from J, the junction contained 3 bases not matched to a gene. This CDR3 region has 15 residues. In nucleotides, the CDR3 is TGCGCCAGCAGCTTGTCCGGGACAGGGGGTTCACCCCTCCACTTT. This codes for CASSLSGTGGSPLHF.

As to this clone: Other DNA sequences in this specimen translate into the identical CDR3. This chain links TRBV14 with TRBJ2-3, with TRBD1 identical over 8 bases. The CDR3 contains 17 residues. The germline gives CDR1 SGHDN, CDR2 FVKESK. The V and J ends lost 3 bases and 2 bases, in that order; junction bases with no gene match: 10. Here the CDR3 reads CASSQETGTGATDTQYF. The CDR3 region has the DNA TGTGCCAGCAGCCAGGAGACCGGGACAGGCGCCACAGATACGCAGTATTTT.

The CDR3 loop is CAWRGPSSGGNTDTQYF. DNA of the CDR3: TGTGCCTGGAGAGGCCCTAGTAGCGGGGGGAACACAGATACGCAGTATTTT. The V gene is TRBV30, the J gene TRBJ2-3, with 10 bases matching TRBD2. Germline V gene lookup returns CDR1 GTSNPN and CDR2 SVGIG (reference sequence). J gave up 2 bases and V 3 bases, and 11 bases lay outside the gene matches. This CDR3 contains 17 residues.

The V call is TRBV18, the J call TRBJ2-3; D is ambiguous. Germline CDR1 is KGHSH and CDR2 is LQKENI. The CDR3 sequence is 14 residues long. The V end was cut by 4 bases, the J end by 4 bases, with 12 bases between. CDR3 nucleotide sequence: TGTGCCAGCTCACGCGGTTGGGGTGCAGATACGCAGTATTTT. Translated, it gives CASSRGWGADTQYF. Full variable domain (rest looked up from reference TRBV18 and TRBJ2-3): NAGVMQNPRHLVRRRGQEARLRCSPMKGHSHVYWYRQLPEEGLKFMVYLQKENIIDESGMPKERFSAEFPKEGPSILRIQQVVRGDSAAYFCASSRGWGADTQYFGPGTRLTVL.

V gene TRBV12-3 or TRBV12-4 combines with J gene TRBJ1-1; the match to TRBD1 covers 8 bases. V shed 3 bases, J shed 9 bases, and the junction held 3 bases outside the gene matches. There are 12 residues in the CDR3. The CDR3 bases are TGTGCCAGCAGTTTCAGGACAGGGAAAGCTTTCTTT. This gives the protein CASSFRTGKAFF.

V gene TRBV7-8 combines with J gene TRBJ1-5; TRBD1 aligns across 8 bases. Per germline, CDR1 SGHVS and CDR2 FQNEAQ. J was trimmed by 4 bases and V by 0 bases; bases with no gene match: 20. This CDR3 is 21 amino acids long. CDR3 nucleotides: TGTGCCAGCAGCTTAGCGCTAAGGACCGGGACAGGCGGTGATAAAAATCAGCCCCAGCATTTT. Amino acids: CASSLALRTGTGGDKNQPQHF.

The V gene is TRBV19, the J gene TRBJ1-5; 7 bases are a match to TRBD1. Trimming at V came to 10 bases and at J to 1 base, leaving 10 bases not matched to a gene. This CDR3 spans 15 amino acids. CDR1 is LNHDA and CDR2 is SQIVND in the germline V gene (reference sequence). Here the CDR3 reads CATIDRQGSNQPQHF. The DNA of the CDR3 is TGTGCCACCATTGATCGACAGGGAAGCAATCAGCCCCAGCATTTT.

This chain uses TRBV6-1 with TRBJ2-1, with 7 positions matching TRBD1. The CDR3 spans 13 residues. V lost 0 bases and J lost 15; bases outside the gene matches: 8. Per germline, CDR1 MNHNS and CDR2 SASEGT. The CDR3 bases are TGTGCCAGCAGTGAAGCAACCGGGACAGTGGTGTTCTTC. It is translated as CASSEATGTVVFF.

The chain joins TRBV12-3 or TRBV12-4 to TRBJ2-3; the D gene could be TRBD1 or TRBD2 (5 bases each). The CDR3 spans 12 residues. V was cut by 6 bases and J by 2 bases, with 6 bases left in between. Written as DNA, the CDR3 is TGTGCCAGCAGGGGGACCACAGATACGCAGTATTTT. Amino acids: CASRGTTDTQYF.